The clone carrying this TCR beta chain was counted between two and nine times. This specimen comes from a study of T-cell reconstitution after alpha-beta-depleted transplantation in children. Germline V gives CDR1 MNHEY, CDR2 SMNVEV (reference sequence). The CDR3 runs 15 residues. V lost 5 bases, J lost 2 bases, and 9 bases stayed unmatched. Unique molecular identifiers were used in preparing the TCRbeta library. TCRdb re-analysed the PCR reads in MiXCR, keeping a single row per CDR3 protein. Among almost 400,000 distinct CDR3 sequences listed, approximately 20% were seen once. V and J are TRBV27 and TRBJ2-7; 7 bases map to TRBD1. The starting material was PBMCs from the stem cell graft donor, obtained from the stem cell graft. This receptor was obtained from a human donor who donated a stem cell graft to a child with acute myeloid leukemia. The CDR3 coding sequence is TGTGCCAGCAGTCGGACCGGGACAGCCCCCTACGAGCAGTACTTC. It yields the protein CASSRTGTAPYEQYF.